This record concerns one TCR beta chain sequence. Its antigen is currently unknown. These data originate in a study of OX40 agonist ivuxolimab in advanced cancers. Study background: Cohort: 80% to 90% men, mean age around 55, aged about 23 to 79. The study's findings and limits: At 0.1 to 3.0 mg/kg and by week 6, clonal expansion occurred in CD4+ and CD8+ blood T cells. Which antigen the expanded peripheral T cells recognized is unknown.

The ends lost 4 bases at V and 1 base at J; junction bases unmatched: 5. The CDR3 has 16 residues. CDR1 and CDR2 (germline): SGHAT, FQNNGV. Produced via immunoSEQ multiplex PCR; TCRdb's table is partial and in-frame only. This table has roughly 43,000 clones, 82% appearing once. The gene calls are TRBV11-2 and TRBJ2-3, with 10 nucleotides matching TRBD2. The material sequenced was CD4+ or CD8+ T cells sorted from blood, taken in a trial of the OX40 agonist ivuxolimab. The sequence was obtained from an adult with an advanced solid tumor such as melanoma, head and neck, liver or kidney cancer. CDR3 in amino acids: CASSSQGTSGTDTQYF. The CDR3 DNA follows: TGTGCCAGCAGCTCACAAGGGACTAGCGGCACAGATACGCAGTATTTT.